This T cell receptor beta chain was sequenced for a study of tumor-infiltrating lymphocytes in primary liver carcinoma. Study background: Donors had hepatocellular carcinoma or combined HCC and intrahepatic cholangiocarcinoma.

Germline values: CDR1 SGHAT, CDR2 FQDESV (reference sequence). Trimming left V 7 bases short and J 1 base short, with 14 bases between. The CDR3 sequence is 14 residues long. Regarding this clonotype: The antigen is unknown. Since the CDR3 does not end with the conserved phenylalanine or tryptophan, this likely comes from a read error.

TCR beta cDNA was prepared out of roughly 490 ng total RNA by means of a constant-region primer. TCR beta libraries came from three nested multiplex PCR rounds using slightly modified ARM-PCR. Forward primers for TRBV1-TRBV30 and a C-beta reverse primer served the first two PCR rounds, at about 10 cycles each. Each CDR3 protein gets one entry after TCRdb re-called the multiplex PCR reads with MiXCR. The sample shows some 95,000 distinct CDR3 sequences, 65% to 70% of them seen only once. Study conclusions and caveats: Among the pair types, tumor region pairs showed more overlap than tumor-adjacent and tumor-blood pairs.

Without any cell sorting, 20-30 mg of bulk tissue yielded co-extracted RNA and DNA. V gene TRBV11-1 combines with J gene TRBJ2-7; TRBD1 is a possible D gene (5 bases). The sequence came from a man aged 35 to 55 with primary liver carcinoma and hepatitis B virus infection. The source material was tumor-adjacent normal liver tissue. CDR3 coding DNA: TGTGCCAGCACACCCTCCCAGGGTTCCTACGAGCAGTACTTA. It is translated as CASTPSQGSYEQYL.